This TCR beta chain was recorded in a study of cytomegalovirus exposure and HLA in healthy donors. Study summary: Approximately 81% of around 400 genotyped donors fell in the Caucasian-associated ancestry cluster.

The primer mix had 60 Vbeta and 13 Jbeta primers. Produced via immunoSEQ multiplex PCR; TCRdb's table is partial and in-frame only. Here the sample spans 150,000 or so clones, more than 70% being singletons. V lost 7 bases to trimming and J lost 0 bases, with 17 bases between them. The CDR3 has 15 residues. CDR1 and CDR2 from the germline V gene are SGHNT and YYREEE (reference sequence). Only a few counts were recorded for this clone. Its cognate antigen is unknown. Study-level points and caveats: The productive fraction for most TCR beta V segments was about 90% or about 30% in an earlier analysis. When analyzed later, a missense DCLRE1C variant was found to be linked to TCR beta V- and J-gene trimming. It emerged from a later analysis that several of the most significant clusters appeared to be linked to common viral pathogens.

The chain is built from TRBV5-4 and TRBJ2-7, with a possible D match to TRBD2 (6 bases). Source material: PBMCs. This receptor was taken from a man aged 25-45 years in good health and CMV-seronegative. CDR3 sequence: CASARRAGPSYEQYF. The CDR3 region has the DNA TGTGCCAGCGCACGAAGGGCGGGGCCCTCCTACGAGCAGTACTTC.